The 12 T cell receptor beta chains reported below all come from one sample, sequenced in a study of CD8+CD57+ T cells in acquired aplastic anemia. TCR beta VDJ and CDR3 profiles were obtained from a genomic DNA template. A single record per CDR3 protein comes from TCRdb applying MiXCR to the reads. The profile covers hundreds of thousands of distinct CDR3 sequences, with 60% to 80% appearing a single time and 4% taken by the ten largest. The source material was sorted CD4+, CD8+, or CD8+CD57+ T cells (not recorded which) from PBMCs. The origin of the receptors is a human donor in good health, serving as a control.

The chain has TRBV2 and TRBJ2-3, with D possibly TRBD2 on 7 matching bases. CDR3 length equals 17 residues. Trimming removed 6 bases from V and 5 bases from J, with 24 bases in between. CDR1 is SNHLY and CDR2 is FYNNEI in the germline V gene. The CDR3 sequence: CASSSGWGGGPEDTQYF. CDR3 nucleotides: TGTGCCAGCAGCTCGGGGTGGGGGGGGGGCCCGGAAGATACGCAGTATTTT.

Points on this clonotype: A read error may account for a junction end that differs from germline. The chain combines TRBV7-2 with TRBJ2-1; D might be TRBD2 (5 bases). In germline, CDR1 is SGHTA, CDR2 FQGNSA. This CDR3 is 15 amino acids long. CDR3 nucleotide sequence: TGCGCCAGCAGCTTATCCGGAGAGGGCACGAATGCGCAGTTCTTC. Translation gives CASSLSGEGTNAQFF. The variable domain in full, with the rest retrieved from reference TRBV7-2 and TRBJ2-1, is GAGVSQSPSNKVTEKGKDVELRCDPISGHTALYWYRQSLGQGLEFLIYFQGNSAPDKSGLPSDRFSAERTGGSVSTLTIQRTQQEDSAVYLCASSLSGEGTNAQFFGPGTRLTVL.

V usage is TRBV29-1 and J usage is TRBJ2-1; possible D gene TRBD2, 6 bases. Germline V gene lookup returns CDR1 SQVTM and CDR2 ANQGSEA. Trimming removed 6 bases at V and 16 bases at J, with 25 bases between. The CDR3 is made up of 13 amino acids. The CDR3 spells CSVTRDLNTEPFF. The CDR3 bases are TGCAGCGTCACGCGGGACCTAAACACTGAGCCTTTCTTC.

The chain uses TRBV5-1 and TRBJ1-6; 9 nucleotides match TRBD1. The germline V gene encodes CDR1 SGHRS and CDR2 YFSETQ. Trimming removed 4 bases from V and 7 bases from J; junction bases left unmatched: 9. CDR3 length equals 16 residues. CDR3 coding DNA: TGCGCCAGCAGCGCTACCGGGACAGGGTACAATTCACCCCTCCACTTT. Translation gives CASSATGTGYNSPLHF.

This chain connects TRBV24-1 to TRBJ1-5; D gene unclear. CDR1 and CDR2 (germline): KGHDR, SFDVKD. The CDR3 spans 14 residues. V gave up 3 bases and J gave up 0 bases, with 5 bases separating them. CDR3 region: CATSDKGSNQPQHF. CDR3 coding DNA: TGTGCCACCAGTGATAAGGGTAGCAATCAGCCCCAGCATTTT.

This clonotype has ten or more counts. As DNA, the CDR3 is TGTGCCAGCATAAAGGGGGCTGACAGATCCAATGAGCAGTTCTTC. It translates to CASIKGADRSNEQFF. The genes are TRBV6-2 or TRBV6-3 and TRBJ2-1, with 7 nucleotides matching TRBD1. Trimming removed 7 bases from V and 6 bases from J; junction bases left unmatched: 12. The CDR3 totals 15 residues. CDR1 and CDR2 (germline): MNHEY, SVGEGT.

The chain is built from TRBV19 and TRBJ1-4; D gene uncertain. Trimming removed 4 bases from V and 11 bases from J, with 14 bases in between. The CDR3 extends over 13 amino acids. Germline loops: CDR1 LNHDA, CDR2 SQIVND (reference sequence). CDR3: CASSRQGPDKLFF. The CDR3 DNA reads TGTGCCAGTAGTAGGCAAGGGCCTGATAAACTGTTTTTT.

On this clonotype itself: A read error may produce the germline difference seen at one junction end. The rearrangement joins TRBV9 to TRBJ1-2; no definite D call. Germline CDR1 and CDR2: SGDLS and YYNGEE. This CDR3 comprises 14 residues. DNA for the CDR3: TGTGCCAGCAGCTTAGACATCAAGCAAGATGGCTACAACTTC. The encoded protein is CASSLDIKQDGYNF.

This clonotype came up once. V and J are TRBV20-1 and TRBJ2-1; D unclear. The germline V and J ends were trimmed by 4 bases and 6 bases, with 19 bases remaining between them. Germline values: CDR1 DFQATT, CDR2 SNEGSKA (reference sequence). The CDR3 is 15 amino acids. The CDR3 nucleotides are TGCAGTGCTAACGTGGGCTACACCTCGGTCAATGAGCAGTTCTTC. The encoded protein is CSANVGYTSVNEQFF.

The sample holds one count of this clonotype. This rearrangement joins TRBV20-1 to TRBJ2-5; 8 bases match TRBD2. Germline V gene sequence: CDR1 DFQATT, CDR2 SNEGSKA (reference sequence). J gave up 5 bases and V 6 bases, and 11 bases lay outside the gene matches. The CDR3 runs 14 residues. The CDR3 loop is CSARTGRGGETQYF. CDR3 nucleotides: TGCAGTGCCAGAACGGGCCGGGGGGGGGAGACCCAGTACTTC.

This clonotype was found many times. The rearrangement joins TRBV7-2 to TRBJ2-7; D may be TRBD2 (5 bases). Germline CDR1 is SGHTA and CDR2 is FQGNSA. The CDR3 is 13 residues long. With 5 bases removed from V and 9 bases from J, the gap between germline ends came to 17 bases. DNA of the CDR3: TGTGCCAGCAGCCCCCCCCCCCTTGAGGGGCAGTACTTC. It specifies CASSPPPLEGQYF.

As for this clonotype: Germline and junction disagree at one end, which may indicate a read error. The rearrangement uses TRBV7-7 and TRBJ2-1; D remains unclear. The CDR3 runs to 15 residues. Germline CDR1 SSHAT, CDR2 FNYEAQ (reference sequence). The CDR3 is CASSEAEPYTHEQFF. The CDR3 DNA reads as TGTGCTAGCAGCGAGGCAGAGCCCTATACGCATGAGCAGTTCTTC.